One sample yielded the 3 T cell receptor beta chains listed below, sequenced in a study of blood T cell repertoires in COVID-19. The data were produced by immunoSEQ multiplex PCR, yet TCRdb's version contains in-frame clones alone and is incomplete. The profile shows 250,000 to 300,000 clones, 70% to 85% of them singletons. Material for sequencing was peripheral blood. The source is a woman of 80 years or more with acute or convalescent COVID-19.

The gene calls are TRBV5-1 and TRBJ1-4; 9 nucleotides agree with TRBD1. CDR3 length: 15 residues. The germline V gene has CDR1 SGHRS and CDR2 YFSETQ. J was trimmed by 7 bases and V by 0 bases; bases with no gene match: 4. The CDR3 is CASSLGTGVGEKLFF. The CDR3, as DNA: TGCGCCAGCAGCTTGGGGACAGGGGTTGGTGAAAAACTGTTTTTT. Complete variable domain (other parts from reference TRBV5-1 and TRBJ1-4): KAGVTQTPRYLIKTRGQQVTLSCSPISGHRSVSWYQQTPGQGLQFLFEYFSETQRNKGNFPGRFSGRQFSNSRSEMNVSTLELGDSALYLCASSLGTGVGEKLFFGSGTQLSVL.

This clone came up a few times. The chain links TRBV25-1 to TRBJ2-5; D uncertain. The CDR3 sequence is 11 residues long. V lost 6 bases and J lost 7, with 9 bases in between. Germline V gene lookup returns CDR1 MGHDK and CDR2 SYGVNS. The CDR3 DNA is TGTGCCAGCAGCGGCCGGGTGACCCAGTACTTC. Its translation is CASSGRVTQYF.

CDR3 protein: CASSQDQALSTDTQYF. The CDR3 region has the DNA TGCGCCAGCAGCCAAGATCAAGCTCTTAGCACAGATACGCAGTATTTT. The rearrangement uses TRBV4-3 and TRBJ2-3; no firm D call. The germline V gene has CDR1 LGHNA and CDR2 YSLEER. This CDR3 region has 16 residues. V gave up 0 bases and J gave up 0 bases, with 10 bases separating them.